This is a list of T cell receptor beta chains from one sample in a study of CD8 T cells in Susac syndrome. TCRdb re-derived calls from the immunoSEQ multiplex PCR reads in MiXCR, one entry per CDR3 protein. The sample yields 50,000 or so distinct CDR3 sequences, 80% to 95% seen once. Sequenced material: CD8+ T cells from PBMCs. The receptors were sampled from a human donor in good health. Both conserved end residues are part of each CDR3. The D gene is left open where the match is weak. Clone sizes are given selectively: once, few, many, or a class where the clone is expanded.

j_call	v_call	d_call	clone_size	cdr3_aa	cdr3_nt
TRBJ2-1	TRBV5-1	TRBD2	-	CASSRRRGLVYEQFF	TGCGCCAGCAGCCGCCGGAGAGGACTAGTCTATGAGCAGTTCTTC
TRBJ2-1	TRBV27	-	-	CASRTAYNEQFF	TGTGCCAGCAGGACAGCATACAATGAGCAGTTCTTC
TRBJ2-1	TRBV4-1	TRBD1	once	CASSHPGQLYNEQFF	TGCGCCAGCAGCCATCCGGGACAGTTGTACAATGAGCAGTTCTTC
TRBJ2-5	TRBV30	-	-	CAWSVRAQETQYF	TGTGCCTGGAGTGTCAGGGCCCAAGAGACCCAGTACTTC
TRBJ2-5	TRBV7-9	-	once	CASRPGTQETQYF	TGTGCCAGCAGACCCGGGACACAAGAGACCCAGTACTTC
TRBJ2-7	TRBV20-1	-	once	CSAASLYSYEQYF	TGCAGTGCTGCTAGCCTGTACTCCTACGAGCAGTACTTC
TRBJ1-2	TRBV27	-	-	CASKGPFGGYTF	TGTGCCAGCAAGGGTCCGTTTGGAGGCTACACCTTC
TRBJ2-1	TRBV29-1	TRBD1	-	CSVEGGDRGSYNEQFF	TGCAGCGTGGAGGGAGGGGACAGGGGCTCCTACAATGAGCAGTTCTTC
TRBJ1-1	TRBV15	-	-	CAVKKTRNTEAFF	TGTGCCGTCAAGAAAACACGGAACACTGAAGCTTTCTTT
TRBJ1-2	TRBV14	-	-	CASSQDQILYGYTF	TGTGCCAGCAGCCAAGATCAGATACTCTATGGCTACACCTTC
TRBJ2-7	TRBV2	-	-	CASGLAALSSYEQYF	TGTGCCAGCGGGTTAGCGGCCCTAAGCTCCTACGAGCAGTACTTC
TRBJ1-2	TRBV30	-	-	CAWTVGGAGYTF	TGTGCCTGGACCGTGGGAGGGGCTGGCTACACCTTC
TRBJ2-3	TRBV29-1	TRBD1	few	CSVDPGTGPTDTQYF	TGCAGCGTTGACCCCGGGACAGGGCCGACAGATACGCAGTATTTT
TRBJ2-7	TRBV29-1	TRBD2	-	CSVTETSGFYEQYF	TGCAGCGTTACTGAGACTAGCGGATTCTACGAGCAGTACTTC
TRBJ2-1	TRBV5-1	-	-	CASSPDQTNEQFF	TGCGCCAGCAGCCCAGACCAGACCAATGAGCAGTTCTTC
TRBJ2-1	TRBV6-4	-	-	CATHTSGSRGQFF	TGTGCCACACATACCTCTGGCAGCCGGGGGCAGTTCTTC
TRBJ2-3	TRBV7-9	TRBD2	once	CASSWGLAGSYSTDTQYF	TGTGCCAGCAGCTGGGGACTAGCGGGATCGTATAGCACAGATACGCAGTATTTT
TRBJ2-1	TRBV4-1	-	-	CASSQFLGFDEQFF	TGCGCCAGCAGCCAGTTCCTAGGTTTTGATGAGCAGTTCTTC
TRBJ2-7	TRBV20-1	-	-	CSASKPYEQYF	TGCAGTGCCTCGAAACCCTACGAGCAGTACTTC
TRBJ2-7	TRBV13	-	-	CASSLTGYEQYF	TGTGCCAGCAGTCTAACAGGCTACGAGCAGTACTTC
TRBJ2-7	TRBV4-1	-	-	CASSQELSGIGVYEQYF	TGCGCCAGCAGCCAAGAATTATCCGGGATAGGGGTCTACGAGCAGTACTTC
TRBJ2-2	TRBV15	-	-	CATSRTRAGELFF	TGTGCCACCAGCAGAACCCGTGCCGGGGAGCTGTTTTTT
TRBJ1-1	TRBV3-1	-	-	CASSQDLGQLNTEAFF	TGTGCCAGCAGCCAAGATCTGGGGCAGCTGAACACTGAAGCTTTCTTT
TRBJ2-3	TRBV20-1	TRBD2	-	CSATTGTSGKKSTDTQYF	TGCAGTGCTACAACCGGGACTAGCGGGAAAAAAAGCACAGATACGCAGTATTTT
TRBJ2-7	TRBV28	TRBD2	-	CASSSLAGPYEQYF	TGTGCCAGCAGTTCACTAGCGGGCCCCTACGAGCAGTACTTC
TRBJ2-1	TRBV2	TRBD2	-	CAVPGLVNEQFF	TGTGCCGTACCGGGACTAGTCAATGAGCAGTTCTTC